These 28 T cell receptor beta chains were all obtained from the same sample, sequenced in a study of OX40 agonist ivuxolimab in advanced cancers. The protocol was immunoSEQ multiplex PCR, while the TCRdb copy is restricted to in-frame clones and leaves out a portion. The table has about 110,000 clones, just over 90% seen once. Sequences were derived from CD4+ or CD8+ T cells sorted from blood, sampled in a trial of the OX40 agonist ivuxolimab. Source of these receptors: an adult with an advanced solid tumor such as melanoma, head and neck, liver or kidney cancer.

The V gene is TRBV6-5, the J gene TRBJ1-6; the D gene is possibly TRBD1 (5 bases). The V end was cut by 5 bases, the J end by 8 bases, with 16 bases between. CDR1 MNHEY and CDR2 SVGAGI come from the germline V gene. This CDR3 comprises 15 residues. The CDR3 DNA reads as TGTGCCAGCAGTAGGGCGGGGCAGACACATTCACCCCTCCACTTT. This gives the protein CASSRAGQTHSPLHF.

This chain links TRBV6-1 with TRBJ1-5, with 8 bases fitting TRBD1. Germline CDR1 and CDR2: MNHNS and SASEGT. V trimming: 3 bases; J trimming: 7 bases; junction bases outside the gene matches: 5. CDR3 size: 14 residues. CDR3: CASSDGQGVQPQHF. The CDR3 nucleotides are TGTGCCAGCAGTGACGGACAGGGTGTACAGCCCCAGCATTTT.

The chain uses TRBV4-2 and TRBJ1-2; D may be TRBD1 (5 bases). The germline CDR1 and CDR2 sequences are LGHNA and YNFKEQ. The V and J ends lost 0 bases and 8 bases respectively, with 16 bases between them. The CDR3 sequence is 15 residues long. CDR3 DNA sequence: TGTGCCAGCAGCCAAGATGATCCGGGGGATCAGGGCTACACCTTC. Translation: CASSQDDPGDQGYTF.

The V call is TRBV27, the J call TRBJ1-1, with D maybe TRBD1 (5 bases). The CDR3 loop spans 13 amino acids. V shed 3 bases and J shed 10 bases, with 15 bases lying between them. Germline CDR1 MNHEY, CDR2 SMNVEV (reference sequence). The CDR3 protein is CASSFWGEGGAFF. CDR3 DNA: TGTGCCAGCAGTTTTTGGGGGGAAGGTGGAGCTTTCTTT.

The rearrangement joins TRBV10-3 to TRBJ2-2, with D perhaps matching TRBD1 (6 bases). V lost 5 bases, J lost 1 base, and 14 bases lay in between. CDR3 length: 16 residues. Germline V lookup: CDR1 ENHRY, CDR2 SYGVKD. Written as DNA, the CDR3 is TGTGCCATCAGTCAATTTGGGACAATGAACACCGGGGAGCTGTTTTTT. Residues: CAISQFGTMNTGELFF.

The chain joins TRBV25-1 to TRBJ2-5; D remains unclear. This CDR3 has 14 amino acids. In germline, CDR1 is MGHDK, CDR2 SYGVNS. V lost 0 bases and J 5 bases, leaving 10 bases between the germline ends. The DNA of the CDR3 is TGTGCCAGCAGTGAATATACAATGAAGGAGACCCAGTACTTC. Its protein product is CASSEYTMKETQYF. The variable domain in full, completed from reference TRBV25-1 and TRBJ2-5, reads EADIYQTPRYLVIGTGKKITLECSQTMGHDKMYWYQQDPGMELHLIHYSYGVNSTEKGDLSSESTVSRIRTEHFPLTLESARPSHTSQYLCASSEYTMKETQYFGPGTRLLVL.

V gene TRBV30 combines with J gene TRBJ1-4; possible D gene TRBD1, 5 bases. Trimming left V 1 base short and J 0 bases short, with 9 bases between. Germline CDR1 reads GTSNPN; CDR2 reads SVGIG (reference sequence). CDR3 length: 15 residues. The CDR3 sequence is CAWSGGLSTNEKLFF. CDR3 DNA sequence: TGTGCCTGGAGTGGGGGACTATCAACTAATGAAAAACTGTTTTTT.

This clone has just one count. This rearrangement joins TRBV7-8 to TRBJ1-1; D remains unclear. Between the trimmed V and J ends, which lost 1 base and 5 bases, there was a span of 11 bases. This CDR3 is 14 amino acids long. In germline, CDR1 is SGHVS, CDR2 FQNEAQ. CDR3 DNA sequence: TGTGCCAGCAGCTTAGGTCTTTGGGGAACTGAAGCTTTCTTT. This codes for CASSLGLWGTEAFF.

V is TRBV7-2 and J is TRBJ2-1; 7 bases are shared with TRBD1. CDR3 length equals 16 residues. J lost 0 bases, V lost 5 bases, and 7 bases had no gene match. CDR1 is SGHTA, CDR2 FQGNSA, per germline. CDR3 DNA sequence: TGTGCCAGCAGCCATCAGGACAGGAGCTCCTACAATGAGCAGTTCTTC. Translation: CASSHQDRSSYNEQFF. The full variable domain, completed using reference TRBV7-2 and TRBJ2-1, is GAGVSQSPSNKVTEKGKDVELRCDPISGHTALYWYRQSLGQGLEFLIYFQGNSAPDKSGLPSDRFSAERTGGSVSTLTIQRTQQEDSAVYLCASSHQDRSSYNEQFFGPGTRLTVL.

The rearrangement joins TRBV7-2 to TRBJ1-6, with D unresolved. The CDR3 has 15 residues. Between the trimmed V and J ends, which lost 1 base and 10 bases, there was a span of 14 bases. CDR1 and CDR2 (germline): SGHTA, FQGNSA. CDR3 sequence (DNA): TGTGCCAGCAGCTTAGTTGAGGGTATGTGGTCACCCCTCCACTTT. Its protein is CASSLVEGMWSPLHF. Supplemented by reference TRBV7-2 and TRBJ1-6, the full variable domain reads GAGVSQSPSNKVTEKGKDVELRCDPISGHTALYWYRQSLGQGLEFLIYFQGNSAPDKSGLPSDRFSAERTGGSVSTLTIQRTQQEDSAVYLCASSLVEGMWSPLHFGNGTRLTVT.

V gene TRBV7-8 combines with J gene TRBJ1-2; 10 nucleotides align to TRBD1. Trimming took 5 bases from V and 5 from J; bases not matched to a gene: 5. This CDR3 contains 14 residues. Germline-derived CDR1 and CDR2 are SGHVS and FQNEAQ. The DNA for the CDR3 is TGTGCCAGCAGCAGACCGGGACAGGGGTATGGCTACACCTTC. It encodes CASSRPGQGYGYTF. The full variable domain, its missing parts supplied by reference TRBV7-8 and TRBJ1-2, is GAGVSQSPRYKVAKRGQDVALRCDPISGHVSLFWYQQALGQGPEFLTYFQNEAQLDKSGLPSDRFFAERPEGSVSTLKIQRTQQEDSAVYLCASSRPGQGYGYTFGSGTRLTVV.

The genes are TRBV6-6 and TRBJ1-6; D gene uncertain. The germline V gene has CDR1 MNHNY and CDR2 SVGAGI (reference sequence). This CDR3 is built from 14 residues. V dropped 2 bases and J dropped 4 bases, with 6 bases sitting between them. The CDR3 DNA is TGTGCCAGCAGTTACGAGAGGTATAATTCACCCCTCCACTTT. It yields the protein CASSYERYNSPLHF.

DNA for the CDR3: TGTGCCAGCAGAGAAACAGGGGGCAATCAGCCCCAGCATTTT. It translates to CASRETGGNQPQHF. The V and J genes are TRBV25-1 and TRBJ1-5, with 7 bases that match TRBD1. Germline-derived CDR1 and CDR2 are MGHDK and SYGVNS. V lost 6 bases to trimming and J lost 2 bases; unmatched junction nucleotides: 4. This CDR3 is 14 amino acids long. The full variable domain, in which reference TRBV25-1 and TRBJ1-5 provide the parts outside the CDR3, is EADIYQTPRYLVIGTGKKITLECSQTMGHDKMYWYQQDPGMELHLIHYSYGVNSTEKGDLSSESTVSRIRTEHFPLTLESARPSHTSQYLCASRETGGNQPQHFGDGTRLSIL.

V usage is TRBV27 and J usage is TRBJ2-5; D is unclear. This CDR3 comprises 11 residues. The V end was cut by 5 bases, the J end by 0 bases, with 1 base between. CDR1 and CDR2 (germline): MNHEY, SMNVEV (reference sequence). The CDR3 loop is CASSHQETQYF. The CDR3 coding sequence is TGTGCCAGCAGTCACCAAGAGACCCAGTACTTC.

The chain carries TRBV7-9 and TRBJ1-2; 8 positions agree with TRBD1. Germline lookup yields CDR1 SEHNR and CDR2 FQNEAQ (reference sequence). The CDR3 spans 15 residues. V shed 2 bases and J 4 bases; nucleotides not matched to a gene: 6. For the CDR3, the DNA is TGTGCCAGCAGCTTAATGCAGGGGGCAGGCTATGGCTACACCTTC. Protein product: CASSLMQGAGYGYTF.

This clone has a single count. The rearrangement links TRBV18 to TRBJ1-1; maybe TRBD1 (5 bases). Between the trimmed V and J ends, which lost 6 bases and 6 bases, there was a span of 8 bases. The CDR3 covers 11 residues. Germline V gives CDR1 KGHSH, CDR2 LQKENI. The CDR3 sequence: CASSLQAEAFF. CDR3 DNA: TGTGCCAGCTCCTTACAGGCTGAAGCTTTCTTT.

The chain links TRBV18 to TRBJ1-5; 10 bases line up with TRBD1. V lost 3 bases, J lost 6 bases, and 5 bases stayed unmatched. The CDR3 covers 15 residues. Per the germline V gene, CDR1 is KGHSH and CDR2 is LQKENI. The CDR3 DNA follows: TGTGCCAGCTCACCGGGGACAGGGGATGGTCAGCCCCAGCATTTT. Protein product: CASSPGTGDGQPQHF.

The genes are TRBV4-2 and TRBJ1-4; no reliable D call. The CDR3 length is 16 residues. Germline assignment: CDR1 LGHNA and CDR2 YNFKEQ. Deletions cut 0 bases from V and 5 bases from J, with 13 bases between. The chain's CDR3 is CASSQDSGIANEKLFF. CDR3 DNA sequence: TGTGCCAGCAGCCAAGACTCGGGCATCGCGAATGAAAAACTGTTTTTT.

The genes are TRBV11-2 and TRBJ2-5, with D uncertain. Trimming removed 5 bases at V and 5 bases at J, with 18 bases between. CDR1 is SGHAT and CDR2 is FQNNGV in the germline V gene. There are 15 residues in the CDR3. CDR3 residues: CASSASLGSWETQYF. The CDR3 DNA follows: TGTGCCAGCAGCGCCTCCCTCGGGTCTTGGGAGACCCAGTACTTC.

V is TRBV7-2 and J is TRBJ2-1; 9 nucleotides match TRBD1. CDR1 SGHTA and CDR2 FQGNSA come from the germline V gene. The CDR3 covers 16 residues. The J segment lost 4 bases and the V segment lost 3 bases, leaving 7 bases of the junction unmatched. CDR3 in amino acids: CASSFSSGTGYNEQFF. The CDR3 DNA sequence: TGTGCCAGCAGCTTTTCCTCCGGGACAGGGTACAATGAGCAGTTCTTC.

The chain couples TRBV7-9 to TRBJ2-7; no definite D call. The V end was cut by 5 bases, the J end by 3 bases, with 11 bases between. Germline V gene data show CDR1 as SEHNR and CDR2 as FQNEAQ (reference sequence). The CDR3 extends over 13 amino acids. CDR3: CASSLLTGYEQYF. DNA for the CDR3: TGTGCCAGCAGCCTTTTGACGGGCTACGAGCAGTACTTC.

The V gene is TRBV28, the J gene TRBJ1-2; a possible D gene is TRBD1 (5 bases). Germline lookup yields CDR1 MDHEN and CDR2 SYDVKM. This CDR3 spans 14 amino acids. Deletions cut 6 bases from V and 2 bases from J, with 13 bases between. CDR3 loop: CASRPPGTNYGYTF. CDR3 bases: TGTGCCAGCAGGCCACCCGGGACGAACTATGGCTACACCTTC.

The chain joins TRBV19 to TRBJ2-5, with 9 bases that match TRBD2. Trimming removed 6 bases from V and 4 bases from J; junction bases left unmatched: 3. CDR1 is LNHDA and CDR2 is SQIVND in the germline V gene (reference sequence). The CDR3 loop spans 13 amino acids. The CDR3: CASRGLAGETQYF. As DNA, the CDR3 is TGTGCCAGTAGGGGACTAGCCGGAGAGACCCAGTACTTC.

The CDR3 bases are TGTGCCAGCAGGGGCAAGGAAACGACTGAAGCTTTCTTT. Protein: CASRGKETTEAFF. V and J are TRBV6-5 and TRBJ1-1; no definite D call. Looked up from germline, CDR1 is MNHEY and CDR2 is SVGAGI. CDR3 length: 13 residues. Trimming pared 6 bases from V and 5 bases from J, leaving 13 bases between.

This chain joins TRBV5-1 and TRBJ2-7; D remains unclear. V was shortened by 0 bases and J by 2 bases, with 6 bases between the two germline ends. CDR1 is SGHRS and CDR2 is YFSETQ in the germline V gene. This CDR3 spans 13 amino acids. The CDR3 DNA is TGCGCCAGCAGCTTGGCCCAGACCTACGAGCAGTACTTC. Translating gives CASSLAQTYEQYF.

The rearrangement uses TRBV6-5 and TRBJ1-1; weak D call: TRBD1 (5 bases). CDR1 is MNHEY, CDR2 SVGAGI, per germline. The CDR3 runs to 16 residues. The V gene lost 4 bases and the J gene lost 1 base, with 16 bases spanning the gap. The CDR3 nucleotides read TGTGCCAGCAGTTTTCGGATAGGGGAGCCGAACACTGAAGCTTTCTTT. It codes for CASSFRIGEPNTEAFF.

The chain carries TRBV15 and TRBJ1-4; D gene unclear. The germline V and J ends were trimmed by 0 bases and 5 bases, with 4 bases remaining between them. In germline, CDR1 is LNHNV, CDR2 YYDKDF (reference sequence). There are 13 residues in the CDR3. The CDR3 DNA sequence: TGTGCCACCAGCAGAGATGGGAATGAAAAACTGTTTTTT. As protein: CATSRDGNEKLFF. The variable domain in full, completed from reference TRBV15 and TRBJ1-4, reads DAMVIQNPRYQVTQFGKPVTLSCSQTLNHNVMYWYQQKSSQAPKLLFHYYDKDFNNEADTPDNFQSRRPNTSFCFLDIRSPGLGDTAMYLCATSRDGNEKLFFGSGTQLSVL.

The J gene is TRBJ2-4, the V gene TRBV19; tentative D call: TRBD2 (5 bases). Per the germline V gene, CDR1 is LNHDA and CDR2 is SQIVND (reference sequence). There are 15 residues in the CDR3. The germline V and J ends were trimmed by 5 bases and 6 bases, with 17 bases remaining between them. In DNA form, the CDR3 reads TGTGCCAGTAGTCCCTATCGGGGTTCGGGAAACATTCAGTACTTC. The encoded protein is CASSPYRGSGNIQYF.